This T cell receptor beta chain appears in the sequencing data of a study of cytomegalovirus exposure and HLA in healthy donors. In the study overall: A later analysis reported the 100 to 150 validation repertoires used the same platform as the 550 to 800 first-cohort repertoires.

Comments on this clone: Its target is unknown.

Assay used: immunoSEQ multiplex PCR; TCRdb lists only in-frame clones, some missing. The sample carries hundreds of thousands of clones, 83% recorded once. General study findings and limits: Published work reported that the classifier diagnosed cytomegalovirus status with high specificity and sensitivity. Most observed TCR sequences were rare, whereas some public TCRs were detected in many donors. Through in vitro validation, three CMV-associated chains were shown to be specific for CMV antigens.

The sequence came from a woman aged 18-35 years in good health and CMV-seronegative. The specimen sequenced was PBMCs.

As DNA, the CDR3 is TGTGCCAGCAGGGGTAGACAGGGGCCATACAATGAGCAGTTCTTC. Its protein is CASRGRQGPYNEQFF. The chain recombines TRBV27 with TRBJ2-1; 8 bases agree with TRBD1. From germline, CDR1 is MNHEY and CDR2 SMNVEV (reference sequence). The V gene end was trimmed by 6 bases and the J gene end by 4 bases; junction bases not matched to a gene: 8. The CDR3 covers 15 residues.